This TCR beta chain was sequenced in a study of OX40 agonist ivuxolimab in advanced cancers. In the study overall: The dose-escalation group included hepatocellular carcinoma, melanoma, renal cell carcinoma and head and neck cancer. Cohort: approximately 83% men, mean age around 61, aged roughly 23 to 90.

The CDR3 has 14 residues. Trimming removed 5 bases from V and 3 bases from J, with 11 bases in between. The germline V gene has CDR1 SGDLS and CDR2 YYNGEE. Clones were read by immunoSEQ multiplex PCR, and TCRdb kept only the in-frame ones, dropping some. The sample includes more than 50,000 clones, 80% to 90% of them seen just once. The rearrangement uses TRBV9 and TRBJ2-2; tentative D call: TRBD1 (6 bases). The receptor comes from an adult with an advanced solid tumor such as melanoma, head and neck, liver or kidney cancer. The sample in question was CD4+ or CD8+ T cells sorted from blood, obtained in a trial of the OX40 agonist ivuxolimab. CDR3 sequence reads: CASRRDTDTGELFF. The CDR3 coding sequence is TGTGCCAGCAGAAGGGACACCGACACCGGGGAGCTGTTTTTT. Based on the CDR3 plus reference TRBV9 and TRBJ2-2, the full variable domain is DSGVTQTPKHLITATGQRVTLRCSPRSGDLSVYWYQQSLDQGLQFLIQYYNGEERAKGNILERFSAQQFPDLHSELNLSSLELGDSALYFCASRRDTDTGELFFGEGSRLTVL.